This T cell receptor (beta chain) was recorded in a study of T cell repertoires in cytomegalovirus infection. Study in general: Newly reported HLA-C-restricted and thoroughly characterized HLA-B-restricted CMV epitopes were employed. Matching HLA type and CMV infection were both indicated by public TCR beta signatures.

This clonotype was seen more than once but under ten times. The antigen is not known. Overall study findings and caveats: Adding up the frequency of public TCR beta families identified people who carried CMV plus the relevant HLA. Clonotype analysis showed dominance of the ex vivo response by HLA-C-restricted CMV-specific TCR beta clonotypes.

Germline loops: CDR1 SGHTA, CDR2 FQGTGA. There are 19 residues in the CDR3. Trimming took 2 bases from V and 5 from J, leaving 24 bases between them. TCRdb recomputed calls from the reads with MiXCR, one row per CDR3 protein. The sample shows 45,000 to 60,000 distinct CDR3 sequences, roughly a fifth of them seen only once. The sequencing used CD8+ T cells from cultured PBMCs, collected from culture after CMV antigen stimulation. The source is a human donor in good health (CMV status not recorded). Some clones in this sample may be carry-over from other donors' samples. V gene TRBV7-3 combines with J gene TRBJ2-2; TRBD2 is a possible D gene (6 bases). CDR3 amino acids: CASSLHATRPGSPTGELFF. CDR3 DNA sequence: TGTGCCAGCAGCTTACACGCGACCCGACCCGGGAGTCCTACCGGGGAGCTGTTTTTT.